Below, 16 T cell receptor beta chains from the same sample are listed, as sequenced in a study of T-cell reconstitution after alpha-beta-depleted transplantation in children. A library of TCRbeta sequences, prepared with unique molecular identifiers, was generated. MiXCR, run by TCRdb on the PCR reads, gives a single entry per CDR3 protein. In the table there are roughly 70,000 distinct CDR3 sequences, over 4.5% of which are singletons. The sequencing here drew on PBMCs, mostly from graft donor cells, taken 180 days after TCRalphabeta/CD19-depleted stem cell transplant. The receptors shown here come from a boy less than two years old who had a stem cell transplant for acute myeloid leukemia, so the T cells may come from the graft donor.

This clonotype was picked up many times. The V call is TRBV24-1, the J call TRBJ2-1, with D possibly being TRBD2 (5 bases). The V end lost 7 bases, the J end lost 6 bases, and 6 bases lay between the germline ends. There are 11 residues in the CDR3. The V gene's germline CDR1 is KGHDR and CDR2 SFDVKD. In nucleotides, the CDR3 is TGTGCCACCAGCCGGGGCAATGAGCAGTTCTTC. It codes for CATSRGNEQFF.

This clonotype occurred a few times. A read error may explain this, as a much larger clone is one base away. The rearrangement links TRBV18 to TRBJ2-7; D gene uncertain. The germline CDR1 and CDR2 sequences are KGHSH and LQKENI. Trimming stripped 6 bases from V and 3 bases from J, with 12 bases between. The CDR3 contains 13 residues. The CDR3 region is CASSPTPDYEQYF. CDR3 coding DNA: TGTGCCAGCTCCCCCACCCCAGACTACGAGCAGTACTTC.

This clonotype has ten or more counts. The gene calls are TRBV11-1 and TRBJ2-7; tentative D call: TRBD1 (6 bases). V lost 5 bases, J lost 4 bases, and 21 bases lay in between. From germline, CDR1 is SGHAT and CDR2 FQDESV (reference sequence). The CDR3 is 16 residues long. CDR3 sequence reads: CASSPVDSTGSYEQYV. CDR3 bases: TGTGCCAGCAGCCCTGTGGACAGCACAGGGTCTTACGAGCAGTACGTC.

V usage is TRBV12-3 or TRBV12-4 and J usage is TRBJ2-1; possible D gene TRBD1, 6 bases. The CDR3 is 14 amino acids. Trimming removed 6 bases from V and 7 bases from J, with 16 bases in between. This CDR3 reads CASSPRGPRNEQFF. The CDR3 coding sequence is TGTGCCAGCAGCCCCAGGGGTCCGAGGAATGAGCAGTTCTTC.

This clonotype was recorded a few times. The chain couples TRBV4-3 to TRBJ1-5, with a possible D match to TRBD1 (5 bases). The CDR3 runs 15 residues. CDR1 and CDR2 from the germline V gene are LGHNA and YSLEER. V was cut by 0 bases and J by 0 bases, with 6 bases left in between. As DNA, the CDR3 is TGCGCCAGCAGCCAAGATGGGGGTAGCAATCAGCCCCAGCATTTT. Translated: CASSQDGGSNQPQHF.

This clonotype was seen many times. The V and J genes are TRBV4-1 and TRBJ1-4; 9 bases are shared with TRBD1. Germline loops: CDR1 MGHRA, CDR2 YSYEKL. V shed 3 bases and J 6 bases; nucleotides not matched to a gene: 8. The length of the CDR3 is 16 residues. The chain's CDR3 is CASSHIKRTGDEKLFF. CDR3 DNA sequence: TGCGCCAGCAGCCACATAAAGAGGACAGGGGATGAAAAACTGTTTTTT.

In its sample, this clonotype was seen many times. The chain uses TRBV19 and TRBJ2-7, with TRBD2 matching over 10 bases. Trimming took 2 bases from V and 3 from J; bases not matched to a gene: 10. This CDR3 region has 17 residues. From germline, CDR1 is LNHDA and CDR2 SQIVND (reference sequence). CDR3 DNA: TGTGCCAGTAGTATACAGTTTTCGGTAGCGGGGGGCTACGAGCAGTACTTC. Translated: CASSIQFSVAGGYEQYF.

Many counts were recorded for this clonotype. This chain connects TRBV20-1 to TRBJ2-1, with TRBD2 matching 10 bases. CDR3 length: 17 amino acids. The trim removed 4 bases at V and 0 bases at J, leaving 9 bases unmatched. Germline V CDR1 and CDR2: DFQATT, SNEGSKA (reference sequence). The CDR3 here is CSAKDTSGTSSYNEQFF. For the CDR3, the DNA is TGCAGTGCTAAAGATACTAGCGGGACCAGCTCCTACAATGAGCAGTTCTTC.

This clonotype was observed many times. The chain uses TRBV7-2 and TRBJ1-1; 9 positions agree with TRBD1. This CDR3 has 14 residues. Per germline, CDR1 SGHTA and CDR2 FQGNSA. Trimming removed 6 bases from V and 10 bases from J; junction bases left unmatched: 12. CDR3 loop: CASRPTGGPMVAFF. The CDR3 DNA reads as TGTGCCAGCAGACCGACAGGGGGGCCGATGGTAGCTTTCTTT. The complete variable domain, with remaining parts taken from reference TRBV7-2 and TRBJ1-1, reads GAGVSQSPSNKVTEKGKDVELRCDPISGHTALYWYRQSLGQGLEFLIYFQGNSAPDKSGLPSDRFSAERTGGSVSTLTIQRTQQEDSAVYLCASRPTGGPMVAFFGQGTRLTVV.

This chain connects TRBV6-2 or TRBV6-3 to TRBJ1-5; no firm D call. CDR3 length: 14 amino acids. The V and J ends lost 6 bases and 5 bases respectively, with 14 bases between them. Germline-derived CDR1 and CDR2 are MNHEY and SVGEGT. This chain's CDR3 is CASSTQQTHQPQHF. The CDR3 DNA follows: TGTGCCAGCAGCACCCAACAGACCCATCAGCCCCAGCATTTT.

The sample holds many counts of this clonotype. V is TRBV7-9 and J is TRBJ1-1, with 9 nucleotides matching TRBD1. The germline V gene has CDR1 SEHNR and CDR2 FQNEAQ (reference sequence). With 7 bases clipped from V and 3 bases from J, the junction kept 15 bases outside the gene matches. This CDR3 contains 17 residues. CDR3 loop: CASNDRGKGVAHTEAFF. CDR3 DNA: TGTGCCAGCAACGACAGGGGGAAGGGGGTGGCTCACACTGAAGCTTTCTTT.

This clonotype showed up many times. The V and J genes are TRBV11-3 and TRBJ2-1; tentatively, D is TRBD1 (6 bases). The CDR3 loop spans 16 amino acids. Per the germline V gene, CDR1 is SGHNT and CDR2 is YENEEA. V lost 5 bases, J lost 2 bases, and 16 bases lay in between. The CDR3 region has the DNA TGTGCCAGCAGCCCTAGTCCCAGGGGTACCTACAATGAGCAGTTCTTC. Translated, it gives CASSPSPRGTYNEQFF.

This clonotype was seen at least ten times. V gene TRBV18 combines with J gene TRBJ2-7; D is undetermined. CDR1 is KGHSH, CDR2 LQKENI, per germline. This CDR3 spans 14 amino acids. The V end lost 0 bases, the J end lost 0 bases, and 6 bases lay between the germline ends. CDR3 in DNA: TGTGCCAGCTCACCACCAAGGAGCTCCTACGAGCAGTACGTC. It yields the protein CASSPPRSSYEQYV.

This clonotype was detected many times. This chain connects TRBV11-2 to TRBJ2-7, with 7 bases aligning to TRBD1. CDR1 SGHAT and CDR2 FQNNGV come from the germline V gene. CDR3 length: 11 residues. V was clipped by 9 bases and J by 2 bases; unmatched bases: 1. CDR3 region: CASTGAYEQYF. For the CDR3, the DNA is TGTGCCAGTACAGGGGCCTACGAGCAGTACTTC.

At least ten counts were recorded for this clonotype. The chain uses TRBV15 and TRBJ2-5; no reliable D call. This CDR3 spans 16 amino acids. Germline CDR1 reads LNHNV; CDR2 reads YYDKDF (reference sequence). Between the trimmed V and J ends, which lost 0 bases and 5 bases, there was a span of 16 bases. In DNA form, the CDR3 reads TGTGCCACCAGCAGAGAGTGGGCTCCCCTGGGGGAGACCCAGTACTTC. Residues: CATSREWAPLGETQYF.

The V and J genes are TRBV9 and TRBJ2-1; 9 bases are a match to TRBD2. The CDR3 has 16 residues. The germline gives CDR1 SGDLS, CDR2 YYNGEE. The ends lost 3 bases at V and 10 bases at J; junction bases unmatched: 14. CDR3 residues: CASSDPIGTSPWEQFF. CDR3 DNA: TGTGCCAGCAGCGACCCGATCGGGACTAGCCCTTGGGAGCAGTTCTTC.